The 26 T cell receptor beta chains below come from one sample, sequenced in a study of T cell changes during pregnancy in multiple sclerosis. Clones were sequenced by immunoSEQ multiplex PCR, and TCRdb holds only the in-frame ones, with some missing. The top ten hold 0.95% to 1.5% of the sample, which has about 40,000 clones, around nine tenths seen once. The starting material was peripheral blood, obtained before pregnancy. The origin of the receptors is a female donor with multiple sclerosis, enrolled in a pregnancy study.

V usage is TRBV9 and J usage is TRBJ2-1; a weak D match, TRBD1 (6 bases). The CDR3 loop spans 15 amino acids. Trimming took off 0 bases at V and 1 base at J, with 8 bases between the two ends. CDR1 is SGDLS and CDR2 is YYNGEE in the germline V gene. The CDR3 DNA reads as TGTGCCAGCAGCGTAGAGGGGGAGTCCTACAATGAGCAGTTCTTC. Its translation: CASSVEGESYNEQFF.

V is TRBV11-1 and J is TRBJ2-7; D not certain. Per the germline V gene, CDR1 is SGHAT and CDR2 is FQDESV (reference sequence). The CDR3 has 12 amino acids. V lost 2 bases and J lost 6, with 8 bases in between. This chain's CDR3 is CASSLQISEQYF. The CDR3 coding sequence is TGTGCCAGCAGCTTACAAATCAGCGAGCAGTACTTC. Complete variable domain (other parts from reference TRBV11-1 and TRBJ2-7): EAEVAQSPRYKITEKSQAVAFWCDPISGHATLYWYRQILGQGPELLVQFQDESVVDDSQLPKDRFSAERLKGVDSTLKIQPAELGDSAMYLCASSLQISEQYFGPGTRLTVT.

The chain couples TRBV25-1 to TRBJ1-1, with TRBD1 identical over 9 bases. Germline V gene data show CDR1 as MGHDK and CDR2 as SYGVNS. J was trimmed by 5 bases and V by 2 bases; bases with no gene match: 12. The CDR3 runs to 17 residues. The CDR3 DNA reads TGTGCCAGCAGTGAACCAACAGGGGGCGCAAGGGAAACTGAAGCTTTCTTT. Protein sequence: CASSEPTGGARETEAFF. The full variable domain, completed using reference TRBV25-1 and TRBJ1-1, is EADIYQTPRYLVIGTGKKITLECSQTMGHDKMYWYQQDPGMELHLIHYSYGVNSTEKGDLSSESTVSRIRTEHFPLTLESARPSHTSQYLCASSEPTGGARETEAFFGQGTRLTVV.

The gene calls are TRBV18 and TRBJ1-2; TRBD1 agrees at 7 bases. With 6 bases clipped from V and 3 bases from J, the junction kept 10 bases outside the gene matches. Germline V gene sequence: CDR1 KGHSH, CDR2 LQKENI. This CDR3 spans 15 amino acids. DNA for the CDR3: TGTGCCAGCTCGCCAGGGGGACAGCGAGACTATGGCTACACCTTC. Protein: CASSPGGQRDYGYTF. Full variable domain (outside the CDR3, taken from reference TRBV18 and TRBJ1-2): NAGVMQNPRHLVRRRGQEARLRCSPMKGHSHVYWYRQLPEEGLKFMVYLQKENIIDESGMPKERFSAEFPKEGPSILRIQQVVRGDSAAYFCASSPGGQRDYGYTFGSGTRLTVV.

V and J are TRBV7-8 and TRBJ1-1; tentative D call: TRBD1 (5 bases). CDR3 length equals 15 residues. The germline V and J ends were trimmed by 4 bases and 5 bases, with 17 bases remaining between them. The germline CDR1 and CDR2 sequences are SGHVS and FQNEAQ. The CDR3 nucleotides read TGTGCCAGCAGCTCTGATAATTGGGGGGAGACTGAAGCTTTCTTT. It is translated as CASSSDNWGETEAFF.

The gene calls are TRBV4-3 and TRBJ2-7; 12 nucleotides match TRBD1. The CDR3 sequence is 16 residues long. Trimming cost V 0 bases and J 6 bases; bases outside gene matches: 6. CDR1 LGHNA and CDR2 YSLEER come from the germline V gene. The CDR3 sequence is CASSQDSGTGGAEQYF. In DNA form, the CDR3 reads TGCGCCAGCAGCCAAGATAGCGGGACAGGGGGCGCCGAGCAGTACTTC.

The table lists this clone with a count of one. The V gene is TRBV9, the J gene TRBJ2-7, with 9 nucleotides matching TRBD2. Germline-derived CDR1 and CDR2 are SGDLS and YYNGEE. V lost 4 bases and J lost 4; bases outside the gene matches: 6. There are 14 residues in the CDR3. The CDR3 DNA reads TGTGCCAGCAGCCCCCGGACTAGCGTTTACGAGCAGTACTTC. It translates to CASSPRTSVYEQYF.

The CDR3 nucleotides read TGTGCCAGCAGTGATGATGGGGTCGGGGAGGGCCCCTACAATGAGCAGTTCTTC. Amino acid sequence: CASSDDGVGEGPYNEQFF. The J gene is TRBJ2-1, the V gene TRBV2, with 7 bases fitting TRBD2. Trimming removed 3 bases from V and 2 bases from J; junction bases left unmatched: 13. The germline CDR1 and CDR2 sequences are SNHLY and FYNNEI. The length of the CDR3 is 18 residues.

The chain combines TRBV18 with TRBJ1-1, with 8 bases that match TRBD1. The CDR3 is made up of 14 amino acids. Germline values: CDR1 KGHSH, CDR2 LQKENI. V shed 2 bases and J 3 bases; nucleotides not matched to a gene: 2. The CDR3 DNA is TGTGCCAGCTCACCAACGGACAGGGACACTGAAGCTTTCTTT. This codes for CASSPTDRDTEAFF.

CDR3: CASLRGPNTEAFF. DNA of the CDR3: TGTGCCAGCTTGCGAGGGCCTAACACTGAAGCTTTCTTT. The rearrangement links TRBV6-5 to TRBJ1-1; no definite D call. Germline CDR1 MNHEY, CDR2 SVGAGI. The CDR3 length is 13 residues. V lost 8 bases, J lost 2 bases, and 12 bases lay in between.

The CDR3 DNA is TGTGCCAGCAGTACGGGACTAGTTGGGACCCAGTACTTC. It codes for CASSTGLVGTQYF. The chain recombines TRBV2 with TRBJ2-5, with 8 positions matching TRBD2. V shed 5 bases and J 7 bases; nucleotides not matched to a gene: 6. The CDR3 consists of 13 residues. Germline loops: CDR1 SNHLY, CDR2 FYNNEI.

In its sample, this clone was seen once. The rearrangement links TRBV19 to TRBJ1-1; perhaps TRBD1 as D (5 bases). Germline assignment: CDR1 LNHDA and CDR2 SQIVND (reference sequence). Trimming removed 2 bases at V and 1 base at J, with 8 bases between. The CDR3 totals 14 residues. CDR3 sequence reads: CASSITGGNTEAFF. In DNA form, the CDR3 reads TGTGCCAGTAGTATAACGGGGGGGAACACTGAAGCTTTCTTT.

The chain couples TRBV15 to TRBJ2-7; possibly TRBD2 for D (6 bases). V was trimmed by 0 bases and J by 2 bases, leaving 11 bases between them. The germline gives CDR1 LNHNV, CDR2 YYDKDF (reference sequence). The CDR3 covers 15 residues. Written as DNA, the CDR3 is TGTGCCACCAGCAGAGATGGAGGGGTCACCTACGAGCAGTACTTC. This translates into CATSRDGGVTYEQYF.

V usage is TRBV6-1 and J usage is TRBJ1-3; 8 nucleotides agree with TRBD1. V trimming: 4 bases; J trimming: 1 base; junction bases outside the gene matches: 6. CDR1 and CDR2 from the germline V gene are MNHNS and SASEGT. This CDR3 has 16 residues. In DNA form, the CDR3 reads TGTGCCAGCAGTGCCACAGGGGGGTTTTCTGGAAACACCATATATTTT. It translates to CASSATGGFSGNTIYF.

V usage is TRBV28 and J usage is TRBJ1-5; D uncertain. V was clipped by 1 base and J by 6 bases, with 4 bases between them. The CDR3 has 12 residues. Germline V gene sequence: CDR1 MDHEN, CDR2 SYDVKM. This chain's CDR3 is CASSLSGQPQHF. CDR3 sequence (DNA): TGTGCCAGCAGTTTATCCGGTCAGCCCCAGCATTTT.

This chain links TRBV19 with TRBJ1-1; unclear D gene. The CDR3 is 14 residues long. Germline lookup yields CDR1 LNHDA and CDR2 SQIVND (reference sequence). V was clipped by 0 bases and J by 1 base, with 6 bases between them. CDR3 loop: CASSIDGWNTEAFF. CDR3 bases: TGTGCCAGTAGTATAGACGGGTGGAACACTGAAGCTTTCTTT.

The genes are TRBV6-5 and TRBJ1-1; no clear D. This CDR3 is 13 amino acids long. V lost 9 bases and J lost 6, with 17 bases in between. CDR1 MNHEY and CDR2 SVGAGI come from the germline V gene. The CDR3 spells CASLSLDSSEAFF. In DNA form, the CDR3 reads TGTGCCAGTCTAAGCTTGGACTCATCTGAAGCTTTCTTT.

J is TRBJ1-4 and V is TRBV5-4; 7 positions match TRBD1. Trimming took 0 bases from V and 4 from J; bases not matched to a gene: 12. Germline-derived CDR1 and CDR2 are SGHNT and YYREEE (reference sequence). There are 18 residues in the CDR3. This CDR3 is CASSLDSQGVGSNEKLFF. CDR3 nucleotides: TGTGCCAGCAGCTTGGACAGCCAGGGGGTGGGAAGTAATGAAAAACTGTTTTTT.

The rearrangement joins TRBV29-1 to TRBJ2-2; 9 bases align to TRBD2. Germline trimming cut 3 bases from V and 6 bases from J; bases unmatched to any gene: 5. CDR1 is SQVTM and CDR2 is ANQGSEA in the germline V gene. The CDR3 is made up of 14 amino acids. The chain's CDR3 is CSVDGGRGAGELFF. DNA of the CDR3: TGCAGCGTTGATGGCGGGAGGGGTGCCGGGGAGCTGTTTTTT.

The chain employs TRBV13 and TRBJ2-3; TRBD2 matches at 8 bases. The V gene end was trimmed by 4 bases and the J gene end by 0 bases; junction bases not matched to a gene: 3. In germline, CDR1 is PRHDT, CDR2 FYEKMQ (reference sequence). The CDR3 has 15 residues. The CDR3 is CASSSSSGSTDTQYF. CDR3 nucleotides: TGTGCCAGCAGCTCCTCTAGCGGGAGCACAGATACGCAGTATTTT.

V gene TRBV5-4 combines with J gene TRBJ2-1; D possibly corresponds to TRBD2 (6 bases). Between the trimmed V and J ends, which lost 4 bases and 6 bases, there was a span of 14 bases. This CDR3 contains 14 residues. The V gene's germline CDR1 is SGHNT and CDR2 YYREEE (reference sequence). The CDR3 is CASSETRGFNEQFF. CDR3 sequence (DNA): TGTGCCAGCAGCGAGACTAGGGGTTTCAATGAGCAGTTCTTC.

The chain recombines TRBV2 with TRBJ2-2; D remains ambiguous. Trimming removed 3 bases from V and 6 bases from J, with 8 bases in between. The CDR3 is made up of 13 amino acids. Germline CDR1 and CDR2: SNHLY and FYNNEI. The DNA for the CDR3 is TGTGCCAGCAGTGATGTAGAGTCCGGGGAGCTGTTTTTT. As protein: CASSDVESGELFF.

The chain has TRBV13 and TRBJ1-2; 9 nucleotides line up with TRBD1. Germline loops: CDR1 PRHDT, CDR2 FYEKMQ (reference sequence). V was clipped by 2 bases and J by 7 bases; unmatched bases: 2. This CDR3 region has 13 residues. CDR3: CASSLTGGGGYTF. The DNA of the CDR3 is TGTGCCAGCAGCTTAACAGGGGGCGGTGGCTACACCTTC.

This clone is termed medium-sized. V usage is TRBV6-6 and J usage is TRBJ2-7; perhaps TRBD2 as D (5 bases). Trimming cost V 2 bases and J 3 bases, with 11 bases left between them. This CDR3 is 14 amino acids long. Germline V gene lookup returns CDR1 MNHNY and CDR2 SVGAGI (reference sequence). As DNA, the CDR3 is TGTGCCAGCAGTTACAATTACCGGGGCTACGAGCAGTACTTC. Amino acid sequence: CASSYNYRGYEQYF.

The J gene is TRBJ2-5, the V gene TRBV14; 8 bases align to TRBD1. Germline CDR1 SGHDN, CDR2 FVKESK. The ends lost 2 bases at V and 5 bases at J; junction bases unmatched: 7. The CDR3 loop spans 15 amino acids. DNA of the CDR3: TGTGCCAGCAGCCAACCTCTCCGGACAGGGGAGACCCAGTACTTC. Protein product: CASSQPLRTGETQYF.

This chain connects TRBV9 to TRBJ2-3, with TRBD2 as a possible D gene (5 bases). This CDR3 is 14 amino acids long. The germline V and J ends were trimmed by 7 bases and 0 bases, with 12 bases remaining between them. Germline V gene data show CDR1 as SGDLS and CDR2 as YYNGEE. The CDR3 sequence: CASAVASSTDTQYF. CDR3 DNA sequence: TGTGCCAGCGCCGTAGCGTCTAGCACAGATACGCAGTATTTT.